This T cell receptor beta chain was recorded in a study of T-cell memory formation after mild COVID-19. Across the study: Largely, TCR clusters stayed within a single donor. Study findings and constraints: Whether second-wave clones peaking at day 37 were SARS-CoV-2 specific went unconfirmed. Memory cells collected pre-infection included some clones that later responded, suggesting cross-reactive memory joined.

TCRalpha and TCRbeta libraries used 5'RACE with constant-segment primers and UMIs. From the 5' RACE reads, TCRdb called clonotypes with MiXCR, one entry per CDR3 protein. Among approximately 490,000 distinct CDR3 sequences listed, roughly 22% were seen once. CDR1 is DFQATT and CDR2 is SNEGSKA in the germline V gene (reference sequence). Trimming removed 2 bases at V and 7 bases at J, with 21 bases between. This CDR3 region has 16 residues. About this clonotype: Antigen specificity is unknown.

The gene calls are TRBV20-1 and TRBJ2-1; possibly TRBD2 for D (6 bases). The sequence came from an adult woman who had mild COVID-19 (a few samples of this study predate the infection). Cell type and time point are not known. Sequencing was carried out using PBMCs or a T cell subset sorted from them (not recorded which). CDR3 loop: CSARPRLVGVLNEQFF. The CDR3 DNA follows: TGCAGTGCTAGACCACGACTAGTGGGAGTTTTGAATGAGCAGTTCTTC.